The clone carrying this T cell receptor (beta chain) turned up a few times. Its matching antigen is unknown. This sample is part of a study of T cell responses to AZD1222 COVID-19 vaccine. Study summary: Samples with a second dose at about 4 or about 12 weeks were pooled together. Regarding the study as a whole: Mapped onto spike, vaccine-associated CD4 TCRs spanned it and were dominant at 160-218 and 743-854. Nearly half of spike-specific TCRs reportedly target variant regions that are unmutated in the B.1.351 and B.1.1.7 variants.

The assay was immunoSEQ multiplex PCR, and TCRdb's table has in-frame clones only and misses some. This sample carries approximately 99,000 clones, roughly 87% of them seen once, and the ten largest clones take approximately 3%. V lost 3 bases, J lost 4 bases, and 9 bases stayed unmatched. CDR1 and CDR2 from the germline V gene are SQVTM and ANQGSEA. This CDR3 has 15 residues. The sequence derives from an adult in good health. The rearrangement joins TRBV29-1 to TRBJ1-5; 7 nucleotides align to TRBD1. Here the sequenced sample was peripheral blood, taken on day 0 of AZD1222 vaccination. The CDR3 region is CSVEAGGSPNQPQHF. The CDR3 bases are TGCAGCGTTGAGGCAGGGGGGTCGCCGAATCAGCCCCAGCATTTT.